These 28 T cell receptor beta chains share one sample of origin, sequenced in a study of blood T cell repertoires in COVID-19. The data were produced by immunoSEQ multiplex PCR, yet TCRdb's version contains in-frame clones alone and is incomplete. Of 300,000 to 400,000 clones listed, approximately 86% were seen once; the top ten hold 3.5% to 4.5%. The sample consisted of PBMCs or T cells enriched from blood (not recorded which). The receptors here all came from a woman aged 40 to 55 with acute COVID-19.

The CDR3 DNA follows: TGTGCCAGCAGCTTAGGGGGCCAGTGGCAGTTCTTC. Protein: CASSLGGQWQFF. The chain couples TRBV7-9 to TRBJ2-1; TRBD1 might be the D (5 bases). Germline loops: CDR1 SEHNR, CDR2 FQNEAQ (reference sequence). The length of the CDR3 is 12 residues. V gave up 1 base and J gave up 12 bases, with 10 bases separating them.

V usage is TRBV6-5 and J usage is TRBJ2-5; TRBD2 aligns across 8 bases. This CDR3 has 15 amino acids. The germline V gene encodes CDR1 MNHEY and CDR2 SVGAGI. V shed 5 bases, J shed 0 bases, and the junction held 5 bases outside the gene matches. The CDR3 is CASSKRESNQETQYF. DNA of the CDR3: TGTGCCAGCAGTAAGCGGGAGTCCAACCAAGAGACCCAGTACTTC.

This rearrangement joins TRBV28 to TRBJ2-2; 12 bases are shared with TRBD1. The CDR3 length is 14 residues. CDR1 and CDR2 from the germline V gene are MDHEN and SYDVKM. V shed 7 bases, J shed 6 bases, and the junction held 3 bases outside the gene matches. CDR3 coding DNA: TGTGCCAGCATCAGGGACAGGGGGCCCGGGGAGCTGTTTTTT. Encoded protein: CASIRDRGPGELFF.

This sequence joins TRBV2 and TRBJ1-5, with 7 positions matching TRBD1. CDR3 length equals 13 residues. V shed 7 bases, J shed 5 bases, and the junction held 5 bases outside the gene matches. Germline CDR1 is SNHLY and CDR2 is FYNNEI. CDR3 loop: CASTRGQYQPQHF. As DNA, the CDR3 is TGTGCCAGCACCAGGGGACAGTATCAGCCCCAGCATTTT.

This clone has a single count. This rearrangement joins TRBV24-1 to TRBJ2-1; the D gene is possibly TRBD2 (6 bases). Trimming cost V 8 bases and J 9 bases, with 22 bases left between them. Germline assignment: CDR1 KGHDR and CDR2 SFDVKD. The CDR3 runs to 15 residues. CDR3 DNA sequence: TGTGCCACCAACCCGGGGCAGGCTCCCGGGGGTGAGCAGTTCTTC. The encoded protein is CATNPGQAPGGEQFF.

This clone was found once. This chain joins TRBV28 and TRBJ2-4, with 10 bases that match TRBD1. Germline assignment: CDR1 MDHEN and CDR2 SYDVKM. The CDR3 consists of 20 residues. Germline trimming cut 8 bases from V and 0 bases from J; bases unmatched to any gene: 19. In nucleotides, the CDR3 is TGTGCCAGCGTTTTTTTCGACAGGGGGCAAGAGGTGTTAGCCAAAAACATTCAGTACTTC. Its protein is CASVFFDRGQEVLAKNIQYF.

This clone has only a few counts. The chain uses TRBV19 and TRBJ1-1; D remains unclear. Germline CDR1 and CDR2: LNHDA and SQIVND (reference sequence). V was trimmed by 1 base and J by 5 bases, leaving 11 bases between them. The CDR3 runs 14 residues. Here the CDR3 reads CASSIVGLGTEAFF. CDR3 nucleotides: TGTGCCAGTAGTATAGTCGGCCTAGGAACTGAAGCTTTCTTT.

DNA of the CDR3: TGTGCCAGCTCAATACAGGGAATTAGCTATGGCTACACCTTC. Its protein product is CASSIQGISYGYTF. J is TRBJ1-2 and V is TRBV18; a weak D match, TRBD1 (6 bases). The CDR3 length is 14 residues. Germline V gene data show CDR1 as KGHSH and CDR2 as LQKENI. V lost 5 bases, J lost 4 bases, and 14 bases lay in between.

The chain is built from TRBV27 and TRBJ1-5; 9 bases align to TRBD1. Germline CDR1 is MNHEY and CDR2 is SMNVEV (reference sequence). Trimming at V came to 5 bases and at J to 4 bases, leaving 6 bases not matched to a gene. CDR3 length: 15 amino acids. The CDR3 bases are TGTGCCAGCAGTATGACGACAGGGGGGAATCAGCCCCAGCATTTT. This gives the protein CASSMTTGGNQPQHF.

The V call is TRBV5-8, the J call TRBJ2-2; TRBD1 is a possible D gene (6 bases). V dropped 2 bases and J dropped 5 bases, with 19 bases sitting between them. Germline V gives CDR1 SGHTS, CDR2 YDEGEE. This CDR3 region has 17 residues. CDR3 in amino acids: CASSLPRTASGTGELFF. In DNA, the CDR3 is TGTGCCAGCAGCTTACCTAGGACAGCCTCGGGGACCGGGGAGCTGTTTTTT.

The chain employs TRBV7-2 and TRBJ2-3, with 9 positions matching TRBD1. The ends lost 1 base at V and 2 bases at J; junction bases unmatched: 10. The CDR3 sequence is 18 residues long. Germline CDR1 SGHTA, CDR2 FQGNSA. The CDR3 DNA reads as TGTGCCAGCAGCTTAGTCCGGACAGGGGCGGGTCTCACAGATACGCAGTATTTT. It specifies CASSLVRTGAGLTDTQYF.

This sequence joins TRBV5-1 and TRBJ2-5; 8 nucleotides agree with TRBD2. With 1 base clipped from V and 1 base from J, the junction kept 6 bases outside the gene matches. The length of the CDR3 is 16 residues. Germline V gene data show CDR1 as SGHRS and CDR2 as YFSETQ. CDR3 DNA sequence: TGCGCCAGCAGCTTGTCGCTAGCGGGCCTCCAAGAGACCCAGTACTTC. Translation: CASSLSLAGLQETQYF.

The chain carries TRBV2 and TRBJ2-7; 9 nucleotides line up with TRBD2. Trimming at V came to 8 bases and at J to 4 bases, leaving 6 bases not matched to a gene. The CDR3 loop spans 13 amino acids. The V gene's germline CDR1 is SNHLY and CDR2 FYNNEI. This CDR3 reads CASGGRAWYEQYF. CDR3 in DNA: TGTGCCAGCGGCGGGAGGGCATGGTACGAGCAGTACTTC. Full variable domain (missing parts from reference TRBV2 and TRBJ2-7): EPEVTQTPSHQVTQMGQEVILRCVPISNHLYFYWYRQILGQKVEFLVSFYNNEISEKSEIFDDQFSVERPDGSNFTLKIRSTKLEDSAMYFCASGGRAWYEQYFGPGTRLTVT.

The rearrangement uses TRBV28 and TRBJ1-1, with 8 bases identical to TRBD1. The V segment lost 4 bases and the J segment 1 base; nucleotides outside the gene matches: 5. CDR1 and CDR2 (germline): MDHEN, SYDVKM. The CDR3 totals 15 residues. The CDR3 sequence: CASSSGGRGNTEAFF. The CDR3 nucleotides are TGTGCCAGCAGTTCAGGGGGCCGAGGGAACACTGAAGCTTTCTTT.

The chain joins TRBV19 to TRBJ1-5, with D perhaps TRBD1 (6 bases). V lost 4 bases, J lost 5 bases, and 12 bases lay in between. The CDR3 has 14 residues. Germline CDR1 reads LNHDA; CDR2 reads SQIVND (reference sequence). The CDR3 DNA follows: TGTGCCAGTAGTAAACAGGGATCGTATCAGCCCCAGCATTTT. Protein: CASSKQGSYQPQHF.

Here the CDR3 reads CASSLDSWGRGFTEAFF. The DNA of the CDR3 is TGTGCCAGCAGTTTAGATTCCTGGGGTCGGGGGTTCACTGAAGCTTTCTTT. J is TRBJ1-1 and V is TRBV28, with D perhaps TRBD1 (5 bases). The length of the CDR3 is 17 residues. V gave up 2 bases and J gave up 4 bases, with 20 bases separating them. Germline lookup yields CDR1 MDHEN and CDR2 SYDVKM.

V and J are TRBV21-1 and TRBJ2-7; the D segment call TRBD2 is taken from the table without a DNA check. TRBV21-1 is annotated as a pseudogene. CDR3 size: 21 residues. This chain's CDR3 is CASSKGEGTSGRPRSSYEQYF. In nucleotides, the CDR3 is TGTGCCAGCAGCAAAGGGGAGGGAACTAGCGGGAGGCCAAGGAGCTCCTACGAGCAGTACTTC.

In this sample, this clone turned up once. The chain combines TRBV9 with TRBJ2-1; 7 nucleotides align to TRBD2. The CDR3 loop spans 17 amino acids. With V trimmed by 0 bases and J by 5 bases, 11 bases remained unmatched. From germline, CDR1 is SGDLS and CDR2 YYNGEE. CDR3 loop: CASSVGLWLAVNNEQFF. CDR3 nucleotides: TGTGCCAGCAGCGTAGGACTGTGGCTAGCGGTGAACAATGAGCAGTTCTTC.

The gene calls are TRBV3-1 (or the pseudogene TRBV3-2) and TRBJ2-1; 9 positions agree with TRBD2. Germline CDR1 and CDR2: LGHDT and YNNKEL (reference sequence). V shed 4 bases, J shed 9 bases, and the junction held 10 bases outside the gene matches. This CDR3 contains 15 residues. CDR3 sequence reads: CASSPRVASGAEQFF. CDR3 in DNA: TGTGCCAGCAGCCCGCGTGTGGCTAGCGGGGCTGAGCAGTTCTTC.

The table lists this clone with a few counts. The chain is built from TRBV9 and TRBJ1-4; 8 bases line up with TRBD1. The V gene's germline CDR1 is SGDLS and CDR2 YYNGEE. V lost 0 bases to trimming and J lost 8 bases; unmatched junction nucleotides: 9. The length of the CDR3 is 16 residues. CDR3 protein: CASSVGGGQGEEKLFF. For the CDR3, the DNA is TGTGCCAGCAGCGTAGGAGGCGGACAGGGCGAAGAAAAACTGTTTTTT.

This chain uses TRBV6-5 with TRBJ1-2; weak D call: TRBD1 (5 bases). V was clipped by 6 bases and J by 8 bases, with 22 bases between them. The CDR3 has 15 amino acids. The germline CDR1 and CDR2 sequences are MNHEY and SVGAGI. In nucleotides, the CDR3 is TGTGCCAGCAGGCGGGGGACCCCAGGGCCTCGAGGCTACACCTTC. This encodes CASRRGTPGPRGYTF.

The rearrangement uses TRBV12-5 and TRBJ2-1; D possibly corresponds to TRBD2 (5 bases). V lost 1 base, J lost 8 bases, and 15 bases lay in between. The CDR3 sequence is 15 residues long. Germline V gene sequence: CDR1 LGHNT, CDR2 FRNRAP. In DNA form, the CDR3 reads TGTGCTAGTGGTTTGGCGACGGGGTTACGGGATGAGCAGTTCTTC. This encodes CASGLATGLRDEQFF.

The rearrangement joins TRBV20-1 to TRBJ2-7; D remains unclear. The CDR3 contains 13 residues. V lost 3 bases, J lost 6 bases, and 15 bases lay in between. CDR1 DFQATT and CDR2 SNEGSKA come from the germline V gene (reference sequence). The CDR3 protein is CSASKFVSVEQYF. The CDR3 coding sequence is TGCAGTGCTAGTAAATTCGTATCCGTCGAGCAGTACTTC.

This clone was seen only a few times. V usage is TRBV7-2 and J usage is TRBJ2-7; D might be TRBD1 (5 bases). Germline assignment: CDR1 SGHTA and CDR2 FQGNSA. The V end was cut by 2 bases, the J end by 2 bases, with 10 bases between. CDR3 length: 14 amino acids. CDR3 sequence: CASSLQGVAYEQYF. The CDR3 DNA reads as TGTGCCAGCAGCTTACAGGGTGTAGCCTACGAGCAGTACTTC.

The V gene is TRBV18, the J gene TRBJ2-5; TRBD2 matches at 7 bases. V shed 0 bases, J shed 5 bases, and the junction held 6 bases outside the gene matches. Germline loops: CDR1 KGHSH, CDR2 LQKENI. CDR3 length equals 15 residues. The CDR3 DNA follows: TGTGCCAGCTCACCACCGTACCGGGGGGAGGAGACCCAGTACTTC. It translates to CASSPPYRGEETQYF.

The V gene is TRBV7-8, the J gene TRBJ2-7; tentative D call: TRBD1 (7 bases). Trimming stripped 5 bases from V and 4 bases from J, with 15 bases between. The CDR3 has 14 residues. CDR1 and CDR2 (germline): SGHVS, FQNEAQ. The CDR3, as DNA: TGTGCCAGCAGCCGGAGGGCAGGGGGTTACGAGCAGTACTTC. It yields the protein CASSRRAGGYEQYF.

The chain is built from TRBV9 and TRBJ2-2, with D perhaps TRBD1 (5 bases). Germline-derived CDR1 and CDR2 are SGDLS and YYNGEE. V shed 4 bases and J shed 2 bases, with 15 bases lying between them. CDR3 length: 16 residues. The CDR3 here is CASSPHDSQNTGELFF. CDR3 sequence (DNA): TGTGCCAGCAGCCCCCACGACAGCCAAAACACCGGGGAGCTGTTTTTT.

The gene calls are TRBV18 and TRBJ1-3, with D possibly TRBD1 on 6 matching bases. CDR3 length equals 14 residues. In germline, CDR1 is KGHSH, CDR2 LQKENI. V was trimmed by 2 bases and J by 4 bases, leaving 9 bases between them. The CDR3 here is CASSPRQAGNTIYF. The CDR3 DNA follows: TGTGCCAGCTCACCAAGACAGGCAGGAAACACCATATATTTT.